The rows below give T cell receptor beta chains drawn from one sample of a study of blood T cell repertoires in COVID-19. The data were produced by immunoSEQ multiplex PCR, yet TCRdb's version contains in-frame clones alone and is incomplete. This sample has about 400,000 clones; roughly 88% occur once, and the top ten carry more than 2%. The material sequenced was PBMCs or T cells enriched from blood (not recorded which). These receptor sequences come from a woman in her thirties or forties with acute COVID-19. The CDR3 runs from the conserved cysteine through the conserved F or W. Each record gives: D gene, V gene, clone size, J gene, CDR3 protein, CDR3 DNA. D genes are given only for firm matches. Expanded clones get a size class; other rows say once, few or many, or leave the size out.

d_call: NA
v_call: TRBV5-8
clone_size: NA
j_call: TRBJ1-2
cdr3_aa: CASSARQAWGYTF
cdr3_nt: TGTGCCAGCAGCGCTCGTCAGGCCTGGGGCTACACCTTC

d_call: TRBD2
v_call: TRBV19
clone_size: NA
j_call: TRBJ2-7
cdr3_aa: CASSIDLERGSSYEQYF
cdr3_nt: TGTGCCAGTAGTATAGATCTGGAGCGGGGGAGCTCCTACGAGCAGTACTTC

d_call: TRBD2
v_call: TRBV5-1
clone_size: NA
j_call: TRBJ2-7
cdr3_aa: CASSLGASGGFSSYEQYF
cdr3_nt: TGCGCCAGCAGCTTGGGTGCTAGCGGGGGGTTTAGCTCCTACGAGCAGTACTTC

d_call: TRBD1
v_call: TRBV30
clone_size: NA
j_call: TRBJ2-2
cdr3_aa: CAWIIEGAFTGELFF
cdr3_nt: TGTGCCTGGATTATCGAGGGGGCCTTCACCGGGGAGCTGTTTTTT

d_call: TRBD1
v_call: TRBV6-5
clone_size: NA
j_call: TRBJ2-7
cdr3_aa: CATLGQPYVGEQYF
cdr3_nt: TGTGCCACCTTGGGACAGCCGTATGTGGGGGAGCAGTACTTC

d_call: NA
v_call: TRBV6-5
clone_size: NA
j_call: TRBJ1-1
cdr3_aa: CASSYMRGGEAFF
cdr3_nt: TGTGCCAGCAGTTATATGAGGGGGGGTGAAGCTTTCTTT

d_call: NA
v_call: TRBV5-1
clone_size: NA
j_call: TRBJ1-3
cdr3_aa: CASSPSGEGNTIYF
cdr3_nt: TGCGCCAGCAGCCCTAGCGGGGAAGGAAACACCATATATTTT

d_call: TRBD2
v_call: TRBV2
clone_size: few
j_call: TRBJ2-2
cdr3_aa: CASSEAAGTGELFF
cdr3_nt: TGTGCCAGCAGTGAGGCAGCGGGGACCGGGGAGCTGTTTTTT

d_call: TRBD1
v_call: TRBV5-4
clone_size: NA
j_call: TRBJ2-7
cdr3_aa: CASSKTSGQGHYEQYF
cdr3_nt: TGTGCCAGCAGCAAGACTTCGGGACAGGGGCACTACGAGCAGTACTTC

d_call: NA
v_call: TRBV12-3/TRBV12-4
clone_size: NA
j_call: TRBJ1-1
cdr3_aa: CASSLLQGKAFF
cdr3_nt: TGTGCCAGCAGTTTATTACAGGGAAAAGCTTTCTTT

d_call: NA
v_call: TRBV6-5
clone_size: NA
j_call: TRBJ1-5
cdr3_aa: CASSYSGRYNQPQHF
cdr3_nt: TGTGCCAGCAGTTACTCGGGCAGGTACAATCAGCCCCAGCATTTT

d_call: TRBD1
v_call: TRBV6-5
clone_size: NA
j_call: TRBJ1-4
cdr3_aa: CASSYFSGQGYEKLFF
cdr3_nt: TGTGCCAGCAGTTACTTCTCGGGACAGGGCTATGAAAAACTGTTTTTT

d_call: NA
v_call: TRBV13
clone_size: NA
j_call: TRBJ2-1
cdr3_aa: CASSLGRQGAYNEQFF
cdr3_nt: TGTGCCAGCAGCTTAGGAAGGCAAGGGGCCTACAATGAGCAGTTCTTC

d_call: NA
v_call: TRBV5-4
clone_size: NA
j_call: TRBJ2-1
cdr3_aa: CASGDSRGQFF
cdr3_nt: TGTGCCAGCGGAGACTCCAGGGGGCAGTTCTTC

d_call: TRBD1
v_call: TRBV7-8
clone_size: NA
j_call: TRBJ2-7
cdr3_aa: CASSLAPGQGGYEQYF
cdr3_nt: TGTGCCAGCAGCTTAGCGCCGGGACAGGGAGGGTACGAGCAGTACTTC

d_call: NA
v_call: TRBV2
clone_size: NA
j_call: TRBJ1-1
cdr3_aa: CASSASLSTEAFF
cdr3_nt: TGTGCCAGCAGTGCTTCCCTCTCTACTGAAGCTTTCTTT

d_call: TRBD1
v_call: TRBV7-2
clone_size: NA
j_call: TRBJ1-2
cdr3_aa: CASSLVGGQGLMRGGYTF
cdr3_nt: TGTGCCAGCAGCTTAGTGGGGGGACAGGGTCTCATGCGCGGTGGCTACACCTTC

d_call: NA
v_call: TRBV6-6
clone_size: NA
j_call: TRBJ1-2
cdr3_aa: CASSSEGEGYTF
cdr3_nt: TGTGCCAGCAGTTCTGAGGGGGAGGGCTACACCTTC

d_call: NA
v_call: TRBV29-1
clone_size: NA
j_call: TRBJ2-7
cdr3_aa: CSVEFGEQYF
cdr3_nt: TGCAGCGTTGAGTTCGGCGAGCAGTACTTC

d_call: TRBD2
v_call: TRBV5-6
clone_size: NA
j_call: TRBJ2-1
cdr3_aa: CASSPATQRGGFYSEQFF
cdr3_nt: TGTGCCAGCAGCCCAGCTACTCAGCGGGGGGGCTTTTACAGTGAGCAGTTCTTC

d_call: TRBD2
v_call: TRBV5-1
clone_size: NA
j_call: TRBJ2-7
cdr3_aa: CASSQNPAGESYEQYF
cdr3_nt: TGCGCCAGCAGCCAAAACCCAGCGGGGGAATCCTACGAGCAGTACTTC

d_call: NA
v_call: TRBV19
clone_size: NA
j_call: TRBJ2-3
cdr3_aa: CASTAGAGAYSDTQYF
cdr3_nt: TGTGCCAGTACCGCGGGGGCGGGGGCATATTCAGATACGCAGTATTTT

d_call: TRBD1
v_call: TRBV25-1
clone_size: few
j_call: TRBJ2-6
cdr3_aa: CASSEWAGGLGGANVLTF
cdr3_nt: TGTGCCAGCAGTGAATGGGCAGGGGGCCTCGGGGGGGCCAACGTCCTGACTTTC

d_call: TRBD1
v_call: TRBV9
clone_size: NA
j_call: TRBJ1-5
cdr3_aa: CASSPTTGGGQPQHF
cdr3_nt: TGTGCCAGCAGCCCAACGACAGGGGGCGGGCAGCCCCAGCATTTT

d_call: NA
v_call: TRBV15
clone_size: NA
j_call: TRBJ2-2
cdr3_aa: CATSRDQGNTGELFF
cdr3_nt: TGTGCCACCAGCAGAGATCAGGGGAACACCGGGGAGCTGTTTTTT

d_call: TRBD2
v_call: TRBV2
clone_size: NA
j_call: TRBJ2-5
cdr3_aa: CASKTSGGAAGTQYF
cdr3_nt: TGTGCCAGCAAGACTAGCGGGGGGGCAGCGGGGACCCAGTACTTC

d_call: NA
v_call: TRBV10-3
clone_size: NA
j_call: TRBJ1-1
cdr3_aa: CAIMAVENTEAFF
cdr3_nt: TGTGCCATCATGGCAGTCGAGAACACTGAAGCTTTCTTT

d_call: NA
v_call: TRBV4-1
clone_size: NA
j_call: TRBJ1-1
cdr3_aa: CASSQSQGMNTEAFF
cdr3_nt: TGCGCCAGCAGCCAATCACAGGGCATGAACACTGAAGCTTTCTTT

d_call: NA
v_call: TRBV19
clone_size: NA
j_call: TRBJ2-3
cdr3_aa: CASSIGLDPDTQYF
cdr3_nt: TGTGCCAGTAGTATCGGACTCGACCCAGATACGCAGTATTTT

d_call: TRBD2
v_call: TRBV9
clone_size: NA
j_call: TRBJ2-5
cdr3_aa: CASSRTSGAQETQYF
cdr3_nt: TGTGCCAGCAGCCGGACTAGCGGGGCTCAAGAGACCCAGTACTTC

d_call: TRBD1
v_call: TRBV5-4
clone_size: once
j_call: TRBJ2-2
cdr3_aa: CASSIGQGALNTGELFF
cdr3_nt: TGTGCCAGCAGCATCGGACAGGGGGCTTTAAACACCGGGGAGCTGTTTTTT

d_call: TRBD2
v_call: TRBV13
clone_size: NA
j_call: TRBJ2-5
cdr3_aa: CASSPRGGETQYF
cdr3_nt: TGTGCCAGCAGCCCCCGGGGGGGAGAGACCCAGTACTTC

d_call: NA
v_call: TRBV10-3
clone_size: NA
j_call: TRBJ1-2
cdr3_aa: CAISDSEDHGYTF
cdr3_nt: TGTGCCATCAGTGATAGTGAGGATCATGGCTACACCTTC

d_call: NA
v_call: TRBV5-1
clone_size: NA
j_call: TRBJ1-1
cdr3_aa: CASSLEGQNTEAFF
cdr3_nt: TGCGCCAGCAGCTTGGAGGGACAGAACACTGAAGCTTTCTTT

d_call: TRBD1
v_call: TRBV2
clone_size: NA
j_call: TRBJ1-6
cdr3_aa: CASNTRDRGDNSPLHF
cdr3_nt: TGTGCCAGCAATACCCGGGACAGGGGGGACAATTCACCCCTCCACTTT

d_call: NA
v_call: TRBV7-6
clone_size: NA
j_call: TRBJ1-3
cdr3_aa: CASSRELGNTIYF
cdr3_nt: TGTGCCAGCAGCCGGGAACTAGGAAACACCATATATTTT

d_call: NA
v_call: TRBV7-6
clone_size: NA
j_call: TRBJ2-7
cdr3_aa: CASSLASGSEQYF
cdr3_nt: TGTGCCAGCAGCTTAGCCTCAGGATCCGAGCAGTACTTC

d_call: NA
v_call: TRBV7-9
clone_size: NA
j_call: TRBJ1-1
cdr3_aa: CASSFSGGSTEAFF
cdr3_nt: TGTGCCAGCAGCTTTAGCGGGGGGAGCACTGAAGCTTTCTTT

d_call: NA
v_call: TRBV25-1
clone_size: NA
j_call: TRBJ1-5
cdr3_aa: CASSALWRQTQPQHF
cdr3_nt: TGTGCCAGCAGTGCGTTGTGGAGGCAGACTCAGCCCCAGCATTTT

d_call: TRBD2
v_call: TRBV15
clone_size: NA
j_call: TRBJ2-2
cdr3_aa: CATSRGNAGETTGELFF
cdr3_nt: TGTGCCACCAGCAGGGGAAATGCGGGGGAAACCACCGGGGAGCTGTTTTTT

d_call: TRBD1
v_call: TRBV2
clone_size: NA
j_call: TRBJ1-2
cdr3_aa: CASSAQTGVGYTF
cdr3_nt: TGTGCCAGCAGTGCCCAGACAGGGGTTGGCTACACCTTC

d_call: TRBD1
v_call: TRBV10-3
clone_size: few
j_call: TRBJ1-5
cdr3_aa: CAISDRTGGAQPQHF
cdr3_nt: TGTGCCATCAGTGACAGGACAGGCGGAGCTCAGCCCCAGCATTTT

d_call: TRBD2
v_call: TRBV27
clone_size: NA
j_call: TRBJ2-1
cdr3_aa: CASSHPLGRGAYNEQFF
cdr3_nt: TGTGCCAGCAGCCACCCTCTAGGACGGGGGGCCTACAATGAGCAGTTCTTC

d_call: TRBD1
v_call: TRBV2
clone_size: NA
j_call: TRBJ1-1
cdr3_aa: CASGDRANTEAFF
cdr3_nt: TGTGCCAGCGGGGACAGGGCCAACACTGAAGCTTTCTTT

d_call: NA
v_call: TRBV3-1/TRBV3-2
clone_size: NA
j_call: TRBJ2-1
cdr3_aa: CASSQDPSSSEQFF
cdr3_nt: TGTGCCAGCAGCCAAGATCCTAGTTCGAGCGAGCAGTTCTTC

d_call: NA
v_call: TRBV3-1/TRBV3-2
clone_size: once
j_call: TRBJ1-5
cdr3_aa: CASSQTGNQPQHF
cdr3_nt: TGTGCCAGCAGCCAGACCGGGAATCAGCCCCAGCATTTT

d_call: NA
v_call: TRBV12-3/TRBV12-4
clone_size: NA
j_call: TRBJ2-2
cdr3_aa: CASSLFGGELFF
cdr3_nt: TGTGCCAGCAGTTTGTTCGGCGGGGAGCTGTTTTTT

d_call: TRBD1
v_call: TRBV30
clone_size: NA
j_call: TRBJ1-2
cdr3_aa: CAWSAGQGAGYTF
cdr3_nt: TGTGCCTGGAGTGCGGGACAGGGGGCGGGCTACACCTTC

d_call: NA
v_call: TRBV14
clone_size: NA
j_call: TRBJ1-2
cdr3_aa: CASSQDMRVYGYTF
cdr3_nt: TGTGCCAGCAGCCAAGATATGCGGGTCTATGGCTACACCTTC

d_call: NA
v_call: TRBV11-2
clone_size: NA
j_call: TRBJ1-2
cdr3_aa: CASSPRQISYGYTF
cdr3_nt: TGTGCCAGCAGCCCGCGACAGATTTCCTATGGCTACACCTTC

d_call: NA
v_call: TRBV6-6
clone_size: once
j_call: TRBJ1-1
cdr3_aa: CASSPPRGVLKSEAFF
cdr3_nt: TGTGCCAGCAGTCCGCCTCGGGGGGTTCTGAAATCTGAAGCTTTCTTT

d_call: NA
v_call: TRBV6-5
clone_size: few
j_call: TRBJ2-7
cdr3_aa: CASSYDFGGSYEQYF
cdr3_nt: TGTGCCAGCAGTTATGACTTCGGGGGTTCCTACGAGCAGTACTTC

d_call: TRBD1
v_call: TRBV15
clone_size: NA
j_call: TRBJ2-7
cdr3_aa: CATSRGPGQGLDEQYF
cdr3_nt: TGTGCCACCAGCAGGGGTCCGGGACAGGGATTGGACGAGCAGTACTTC

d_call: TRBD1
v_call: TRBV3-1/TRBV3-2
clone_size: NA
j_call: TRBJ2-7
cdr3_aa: CASSSPARTGGLEQYF
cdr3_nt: TGTGCCAGCAGCTCCCCGGCCAGGACAGGGGGCCTCGAGCAGTACTTC

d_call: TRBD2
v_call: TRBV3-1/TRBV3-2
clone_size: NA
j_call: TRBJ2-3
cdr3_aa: CASSKRTSGDFTDTQYF
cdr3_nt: TGTGCCAGCAGCAAACGGACTAGCGGGGATTTCACAGATACGCAGTATTTT